The clone carrying this TCR beta chain is medium-sized (0.01 to 0.1%). These data are taken from a study of blood T cell repertoires in COVID-19. About the research overall: Samples came from the United States, Italy and Spain, spanning acute and convalescent COVID-19. Sources were T cells, B-cell-depleted T cells, or PBMCs; the material itself was cDNA or gDNA.

The V end lost 2 bases, the J end lost 5 bases, and 12 bases lay between the germline ends. The germline V gene encodes CDR1 SNHLY and CDR2 FYNNEI. There are 15 residues in the CDR3. In the source study's methods: Reference gene primer amplification in the assay estimated nucleated cell counts. Only in-frame clones appear in the TCRdb table, and some are missing; sequencing was by immunoSEQ multiplex PCR. That table is the source of V, J and clone size, and D and trimming were worked out from the DNA. The sample lists about 27,000 clones; 88% were seen once. The TCR sequence derives from a woman aged 45-60 years with active COVID-19. Sequenced material: peripheral blood. The chain has TRBV2 and TRBJ1-4, with D possibly TRBD1 on 6 matching bases. DNA of the CDR3: TGTGCCAGCAGTGAAATGGCCAGGGGAAATGAAAAACTGTTTTTT. Translating gives CASSEMARGNEKLFF.